This T cell receptor beta chain was observed in a study of post-analysis software for immune sequencing data. The V gene's germline CDR1 is MGHDK and CDR2 SYGVNS. V shed 1 base and J 13 bases; nucleotides not matched to a gene: 14. The CDR3 totals 16 residues. Incorporated into the TCR beta cDNA libraries were unique molecular identifiers, which served to reduce PCR and sequencing biases. A population of roughly 0.85 to 11 million T cells gave rise to a few hundred thousand cDNA molecules. From the PCR reads, TCRdb called clonotypes with MiXCR, one entry per CDR3 protein. The sample carries about 800,000 distinct CDR3 sequences, less than 35% recorded once. As regards this clonotype: Antigen unknown.

Findings and limits, study-wide: Samples sharing a preparation batch grouped tightly together when assessed by F measure. The five TRBV segments detected at higher frequency in patients than in controls included TRBV5-6, TRBV5-1 and TRBV20-1. For normalized Chao1 diversity, multiple sclerosis patients scored significantly lower than controls did.

Sequences were obtained from blood. This clonotype originated in a girl aged 10 to 17 with multiple sclerosis. The V gene is TRBV25-1, the J gene TRBJ2-4; 9 nucleotides match TRBD1. Here the CDR3 DNA reads TGTGCCAGCAGTGAATTCGGGACAGGGCGTCGGGATGAGCAGTACTTC. Translating gives CASSEFGTGRRDEQYF.